This TCR beta chain was recovered during a study of shared clonotypes between healthy human individuals. Study results and caveats: Generally, estimated richness proved larger in naive subsets than it did in memory subsets.

The CDR3 consists of 13 residues. The V gene's germline CDR1 is SGHRS and CDR2 YFSETQ. Trimming took 0 bases from V and 10 from J, leaving 12 bases between them. Original processing notes: Filtering differed for immunoSEQ, which gave only junction sequences without quality scores. Sequenced by immunoSEQ multiplex PCR; TCRdb stores in-frame clones only, minus some. The DNA was the basis for D and trimming; V, J and clone size are from that table. The data contain around 2.1 million clones, approximately 95% of them seen just once; the ten biggest clones take up over 0.1%. For this clone: Antigen specificity is unknown.

The gene calls are TRBV5-1 and TRBJ2-3; no clear D. The receptor comes from a man between 18 and 29 years old in good health. Sequencing used naive CD4+ T cells sorted from blood. Noted subset: CD45RA+ positively selected. CDR3 bases: TGCGCCAGCAGCTTGGCCAATGAGTGGGCGCAGTATTTT. Translating it yields CASSLANEWAQYF.